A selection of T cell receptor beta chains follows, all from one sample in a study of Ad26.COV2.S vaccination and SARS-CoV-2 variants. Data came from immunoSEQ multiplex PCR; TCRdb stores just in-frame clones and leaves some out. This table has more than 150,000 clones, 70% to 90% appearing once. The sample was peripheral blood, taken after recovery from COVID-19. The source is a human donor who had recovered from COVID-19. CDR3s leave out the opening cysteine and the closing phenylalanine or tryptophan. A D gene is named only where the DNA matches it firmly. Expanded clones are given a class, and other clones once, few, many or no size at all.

CDR3: ASSKKGSGPKTRSAEAF
size: -
D: -
V: TRBV21-1

CDR3: ASSQPPKGEPQH
size: -
D: -
V: TRBV4-1

CDR3: ASSPGSTGELF
size: once
D: -
V: TRBV28

CDR3: ASSLKTGYNEKLF
size: -
D: -
V: TRBV27

CDR3: ASSITGGVGEKLF
size: -
D: TRBD1
V: TRBV5-6

CDR3: ASSSFGEQY
size: -
D: -
V: TRBV11-2

CDR3: ASSSTGPNTGELF
size: -
D: -
V: TRBV5-4

CDR3: ASSQDFLGVSNTEAF
size: -
D: -
V: TRBV3-1/TRBV3-2

CDR3: ASRKGALLYGYT
size: -
D: TRBD1
V: TRBV6-5

CDR3: ASSGWNSAERGANVLT
size: -
D: -
V: TRBV5-1

CDR3: ASSQDIVRGPIEAF
size: -
D: -
V: TRBV14

CDR3: SGLQGETQY
size: -
D: -
V: TRBV29-1

CDR3: ASSLPRVQETQY
size: -
D: -
V: TRBV28

CDR3: ASSLHPNTGELF
size: -
D: -
V: TRBV11-2

CDR3: ASSIVAGGPNTQY
size: once
D: TRBD2
V: TRBV19

CDR3: ASSPGTSGYNEQF
size: -
D: TRBD2
V: TRBV18

CDR3: ASSLRTSGGASEQY
size: -
D: TRBD2
V: TRBV5-6

CDR3: ASSRQGANNNQPQH
size: few
D: TRBD1
V: TRBV2

CDR3: ASSPGTVRIQY
size: -
D: TRBD1
V: TRBV7-2

CDR3: ASSIVDRVEGNIQY
size: -
D: TRBD1
V: TRBV19

CDR3: ASATSGGADEQF
size: -
D: TRBD2
V: TRBV28

CDR3: ASSPGAGETQY
size: -
D: -
V: TRBV5-1

CDR3: ASSLVGGGTEAF
size: -
D: -
V: TRBV11-2

CDR3: ASSSFRTSGAGTGREQF
size: -
D: TRBD2
V: TRBV7-6

CDR3: ASRLLGQKLYGYT
size: -
D: TRBD1
V: TRBV19

CDR3: ASSQPGSPRGNIQY
size: -
D: -
V: TRBV4-2

CDR3: ASSPMRGRSEQF
size: few
D: -
V: TRBV2

CDR3: ATSRDPGYSSYEQY
size: -
D: -
V: TRBV15

CDR3: ATSRGGAARSEQF
size: -
D: -
V: TRBV15